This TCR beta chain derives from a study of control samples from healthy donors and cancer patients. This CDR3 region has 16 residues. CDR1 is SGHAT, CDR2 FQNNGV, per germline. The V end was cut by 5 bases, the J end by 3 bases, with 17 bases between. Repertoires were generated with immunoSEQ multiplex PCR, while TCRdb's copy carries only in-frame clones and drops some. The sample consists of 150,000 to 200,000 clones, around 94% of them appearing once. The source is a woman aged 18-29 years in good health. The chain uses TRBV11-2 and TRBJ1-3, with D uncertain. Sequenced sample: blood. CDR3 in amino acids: CASSRTVLSVGNTIYF. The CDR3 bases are TGTGCCAGCAGCCGGACGGTGCTCAGCGTTGGAAACACCATATATTTT.